This TCR beta chain was documented in a study of T cell changes during pregnancy in multiple sclerosis. V dropped 4 bases and J dropped 5; count of bases not matched to a gene: 8. The CDR3 has 15 residues. The germline V gene encodes CDR1 SGHNT and CDR2 YYREEE (reference sequence). The assay was immunoSEQ multiplex PCR, and TCRdb's table has in-frame clones only and misses some. The top ten clones hold more than 0.95% of a sample with 80,000 or so clones, 94% of them seen once. This clone was detected many times. The gene calls are TRBV5-4 and TRBJ1-2; 10 bases fit TRBD1. This sequence was found in a female donor in good health, enrolled as a control in a pregnancy study. The sequences come from peripheral blood, collected in the second trimester of pregnancy. DNA of the CDR3: TGTGCCAGCAGCCCAGGGACAGGGGTAGGGTATGGCTACACCTTC. Protein sequence: CASSPGTGVGYGYTF.